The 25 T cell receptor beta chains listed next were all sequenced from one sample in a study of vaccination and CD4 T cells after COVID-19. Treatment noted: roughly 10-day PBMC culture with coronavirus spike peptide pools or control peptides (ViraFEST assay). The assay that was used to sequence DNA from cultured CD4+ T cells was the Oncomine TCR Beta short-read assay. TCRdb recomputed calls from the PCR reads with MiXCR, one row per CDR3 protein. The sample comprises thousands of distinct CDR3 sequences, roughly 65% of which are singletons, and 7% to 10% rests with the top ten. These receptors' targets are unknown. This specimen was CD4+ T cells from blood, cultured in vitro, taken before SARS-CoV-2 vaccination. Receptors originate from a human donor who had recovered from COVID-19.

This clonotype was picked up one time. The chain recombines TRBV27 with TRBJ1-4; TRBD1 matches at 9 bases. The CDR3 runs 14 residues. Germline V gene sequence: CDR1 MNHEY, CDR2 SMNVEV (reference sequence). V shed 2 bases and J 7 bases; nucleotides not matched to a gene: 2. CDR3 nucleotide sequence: TGTGCCAGCAGTTTAAGGGACAGGGCTGAAAAACTGTTTTTT. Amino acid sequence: CASSLRDRAEKLFF.

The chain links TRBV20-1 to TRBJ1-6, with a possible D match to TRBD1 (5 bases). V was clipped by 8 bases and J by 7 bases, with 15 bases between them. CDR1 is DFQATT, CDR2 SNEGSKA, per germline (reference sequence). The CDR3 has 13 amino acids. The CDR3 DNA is TGCAGTTCCTCCCGGGACTTGAATTCACCCCTCCACTTT. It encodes CSSSRDLNSPLHF.

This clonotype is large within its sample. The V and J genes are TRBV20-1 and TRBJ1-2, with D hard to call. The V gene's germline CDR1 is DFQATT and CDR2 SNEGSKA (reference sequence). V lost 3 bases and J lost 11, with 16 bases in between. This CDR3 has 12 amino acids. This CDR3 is CSASSGDTLYTF. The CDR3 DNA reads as TGCAGTGCTAGTTCAGGAGACACTTTGTACACCTTC.

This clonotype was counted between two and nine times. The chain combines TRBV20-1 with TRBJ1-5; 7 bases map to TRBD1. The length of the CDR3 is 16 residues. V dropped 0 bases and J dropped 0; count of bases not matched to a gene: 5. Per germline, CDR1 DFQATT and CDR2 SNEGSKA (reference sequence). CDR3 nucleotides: TGCAGTGCTAGAGATCCAGGGGGAGGTAGCAATCAGCCCCAGCATTTT. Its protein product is CSARDPGGGSNQPQHF.

CDR3 sequence: CATSRGSGVGETQYF. The DNA for the CDR3 is TGTGCCACCAGCCGAGGGTCCGGGGTTGGGGAGACCCAGTACTTC. The V gene is TRBV24-1, the J gene TRBJ2-5; weak D call: TRBD2 (5 bases). V was trimmed by 7 bases and J by 5 bases, leaving 19 bases between them. Per germline, CDR1 KGHDR and CDR2 SFDVKD. The length of the CDR3 is 15 residues.

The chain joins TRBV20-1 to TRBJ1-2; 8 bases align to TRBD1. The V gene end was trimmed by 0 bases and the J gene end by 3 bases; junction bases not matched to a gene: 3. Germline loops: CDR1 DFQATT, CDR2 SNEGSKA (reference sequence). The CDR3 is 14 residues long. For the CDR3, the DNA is TGCAGTGCTAGAGACAGGGGGCGCGACTATGGCTACACCTTC. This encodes CSARDRGRDYGYTF.

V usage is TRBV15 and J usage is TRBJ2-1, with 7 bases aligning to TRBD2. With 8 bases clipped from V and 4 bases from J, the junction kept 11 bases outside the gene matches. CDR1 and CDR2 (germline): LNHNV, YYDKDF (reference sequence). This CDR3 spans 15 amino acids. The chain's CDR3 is CATWRASGTYNEQFF. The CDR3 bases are TGTGCCACCTGGAGGGCTAGCGGTACATACAATGAGCAGTTCTTC. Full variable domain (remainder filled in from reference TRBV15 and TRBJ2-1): DAMVIQNPRYQVTQFGKPVTLSCSQTLNHNVMYWYQQKSSQAPKLLFHYYDKDFNNEADTPDNFQSRRPNTSFCFLDIRSPGLGDTAMYLCATWRASGTYNEQFFGPGTRLTVL.

The CDR3 sequence: CASSLEQISPLHF. The CDR3 nucleotides read TGTGCCAGCAGTCTTGAGCAGATATCACCCCTCCACTTT. The chain combines TRBV28 with TRBJ1-6; D is undetermined. The CDR3 extends over 13 amino acids. CDR1 is MDHEN and CDR2 is SYDVKM in the germline V gene. The V and J ends lost 5 bases and 10 bases respectively, with 12 bases between them.

The CDR3 spells CSVLVRASRGTQYF. The CDR3 DNA is TGCAGCGTCCTCGTACGGGCCTCCCGGGGGACCCAGTACTTC. The rearrangement joins TRBV29-1 to TRBJ2-5, with D perhaps TRBD2 (5 bases). The CDR3 has 14 residues. Germline lookup yields CDR1 SQVTM and CDR2 ANQGSEA. Deletions cut 6 bases from V and 7 bases from J, with 21 bases between.

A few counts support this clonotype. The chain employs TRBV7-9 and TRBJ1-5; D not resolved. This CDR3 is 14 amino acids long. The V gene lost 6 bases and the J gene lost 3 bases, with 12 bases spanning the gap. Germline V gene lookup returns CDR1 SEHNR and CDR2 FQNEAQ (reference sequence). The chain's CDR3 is CASSPDGPNQPQHF. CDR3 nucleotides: TGTGCCAGCAGTCCGGACGGACCCAATCAGCCCCAGCATTTT.

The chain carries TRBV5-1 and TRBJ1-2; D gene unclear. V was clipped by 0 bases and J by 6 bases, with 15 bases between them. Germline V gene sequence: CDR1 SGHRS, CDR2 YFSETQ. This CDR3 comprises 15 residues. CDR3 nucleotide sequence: TGCGCCAGCAGCTTGGTAGGGCAGGCGACGGATGGCTACACCTTC. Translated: CASSLVGQATDGYTF.

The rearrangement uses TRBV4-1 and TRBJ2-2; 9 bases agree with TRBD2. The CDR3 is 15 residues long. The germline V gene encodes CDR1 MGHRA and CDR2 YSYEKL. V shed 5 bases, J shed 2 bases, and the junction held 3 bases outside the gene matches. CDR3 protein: CASSGLAGNTGELFF. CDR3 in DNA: TGCGCCAGCAGCGGGCTAGCGGGAAACACCGGGGAGCTGTTTTTT.

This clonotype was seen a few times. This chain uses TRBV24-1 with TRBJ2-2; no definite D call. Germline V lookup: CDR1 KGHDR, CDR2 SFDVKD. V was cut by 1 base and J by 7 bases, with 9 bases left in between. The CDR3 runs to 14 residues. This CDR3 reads CATSDFGKDGELFF. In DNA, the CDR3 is TGTGCCACCAGTGATTTTGGGAAGGACGGGGAGCTGTTTTTT.

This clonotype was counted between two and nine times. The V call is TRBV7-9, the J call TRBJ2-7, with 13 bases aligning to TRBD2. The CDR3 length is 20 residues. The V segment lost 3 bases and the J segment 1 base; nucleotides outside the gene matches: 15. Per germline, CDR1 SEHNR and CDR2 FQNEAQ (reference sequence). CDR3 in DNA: TGTGCCAGCAGCTTGCGGGGAACCGGGACTAGCGGGGTGAAATCCTACGAGCAGTACTTC. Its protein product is CASSLRGTGTSGVKSYEQYF.

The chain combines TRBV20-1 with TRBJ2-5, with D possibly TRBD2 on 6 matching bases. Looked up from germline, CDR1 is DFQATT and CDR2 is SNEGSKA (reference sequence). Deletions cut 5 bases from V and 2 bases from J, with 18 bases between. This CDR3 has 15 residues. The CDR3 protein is CSAPPGEVLQETQYF. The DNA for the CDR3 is TGCAGTGCTCCCCCGGGAGAAGTTTTGCAAGAGACCCAGTACTTC.

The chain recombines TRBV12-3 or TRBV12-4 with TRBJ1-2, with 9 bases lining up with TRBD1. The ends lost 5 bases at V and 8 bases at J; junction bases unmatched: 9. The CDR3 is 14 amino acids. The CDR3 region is CASSLLQGASGYTF. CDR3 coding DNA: TGTGCCAGCAGTCTACTACAGGGGGCGAGCGGCTACACCTTC.

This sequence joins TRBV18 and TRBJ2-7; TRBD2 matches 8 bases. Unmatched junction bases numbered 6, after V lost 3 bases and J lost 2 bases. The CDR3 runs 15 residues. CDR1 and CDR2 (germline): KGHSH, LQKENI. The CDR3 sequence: CASSPSREAPYEQYF. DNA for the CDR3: TGTGCCAGCTCACCGTCGCGGGAGGCCCCCTACGAGCAGTACTTC.

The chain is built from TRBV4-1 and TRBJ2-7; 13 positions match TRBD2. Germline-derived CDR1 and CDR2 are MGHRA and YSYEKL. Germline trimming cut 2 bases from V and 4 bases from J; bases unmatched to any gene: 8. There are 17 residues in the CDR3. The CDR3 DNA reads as TGCGCCAGCAGCCAACACAAAAGGACTAGCGGGAGTTACGAGCAGTACTTC. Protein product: CASSQHKRTSGSYEQYF.

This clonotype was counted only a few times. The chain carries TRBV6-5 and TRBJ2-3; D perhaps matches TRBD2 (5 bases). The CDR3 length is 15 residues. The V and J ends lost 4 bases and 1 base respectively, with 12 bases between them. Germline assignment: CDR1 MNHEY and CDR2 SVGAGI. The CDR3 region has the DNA TGTGCCAGCAGTTTAATACTAGAAGGCACAGATACGCAGTATTTT. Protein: CASSLILEGTDTQYF.

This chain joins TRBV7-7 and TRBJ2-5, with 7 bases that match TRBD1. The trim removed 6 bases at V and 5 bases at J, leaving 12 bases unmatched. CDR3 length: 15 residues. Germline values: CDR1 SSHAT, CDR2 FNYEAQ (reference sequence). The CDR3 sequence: CASSRMTGPGETQYF. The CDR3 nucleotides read TGTGCCAGCAGTCGGATGACAGGGCCTGGGGAGACCCAGTACTTC.

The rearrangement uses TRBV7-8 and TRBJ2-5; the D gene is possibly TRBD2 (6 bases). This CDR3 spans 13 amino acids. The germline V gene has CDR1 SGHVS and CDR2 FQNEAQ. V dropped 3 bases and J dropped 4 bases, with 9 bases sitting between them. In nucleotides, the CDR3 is TGTGCCAGCAGCTTCCCGGGAGTAGAGACCCAGTACTTC. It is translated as CASSFPGVETQYF.

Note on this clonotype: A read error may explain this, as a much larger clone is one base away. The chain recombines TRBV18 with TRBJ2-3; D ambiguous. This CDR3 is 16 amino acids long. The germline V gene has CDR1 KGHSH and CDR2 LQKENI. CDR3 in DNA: TGTGCCGGCTCACCAAGATTAACGTTTGGCACAGATACGCAGTATTTT. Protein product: CAGSPRLTFGTDTQYF. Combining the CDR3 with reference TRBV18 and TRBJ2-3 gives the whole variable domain NAGVMQNPRHLVRRRGQEARLRCSPMKGHSHVYWYRQLPEEGLKFMVYLQKENIIDESGMPKERFSAEFPKEGPSILRIQQVVRGDSAAYFCAGSPRLTFGTDTQYFGPGTRLTVL.

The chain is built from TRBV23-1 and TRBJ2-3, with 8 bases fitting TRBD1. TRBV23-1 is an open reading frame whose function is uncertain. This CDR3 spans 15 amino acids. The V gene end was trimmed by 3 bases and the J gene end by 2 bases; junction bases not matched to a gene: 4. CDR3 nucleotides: TGCGCCAGCAGTCACCCGGACAGGGACACAGATACGCAGTATTTT. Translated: CASSHPDRDTDTQYF.

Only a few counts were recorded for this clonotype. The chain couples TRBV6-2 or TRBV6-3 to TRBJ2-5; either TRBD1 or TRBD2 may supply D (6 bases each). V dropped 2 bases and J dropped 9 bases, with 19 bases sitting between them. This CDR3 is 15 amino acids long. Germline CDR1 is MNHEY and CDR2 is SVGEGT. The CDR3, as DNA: TGTGCCAGCAGTTACAGGAAGGGTACGGGGGCTGCCCAGTACTTC. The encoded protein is CASSYRKGTGAAQYF.

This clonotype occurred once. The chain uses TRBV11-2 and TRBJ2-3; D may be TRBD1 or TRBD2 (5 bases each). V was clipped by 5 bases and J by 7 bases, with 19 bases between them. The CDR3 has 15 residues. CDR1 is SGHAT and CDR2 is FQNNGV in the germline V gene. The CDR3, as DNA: TGTGCCAGCAGCCAGTCTAGGGGAGAAGGGTATACGCAGTATTTT. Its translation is CASSQSRGEGYTQYF.